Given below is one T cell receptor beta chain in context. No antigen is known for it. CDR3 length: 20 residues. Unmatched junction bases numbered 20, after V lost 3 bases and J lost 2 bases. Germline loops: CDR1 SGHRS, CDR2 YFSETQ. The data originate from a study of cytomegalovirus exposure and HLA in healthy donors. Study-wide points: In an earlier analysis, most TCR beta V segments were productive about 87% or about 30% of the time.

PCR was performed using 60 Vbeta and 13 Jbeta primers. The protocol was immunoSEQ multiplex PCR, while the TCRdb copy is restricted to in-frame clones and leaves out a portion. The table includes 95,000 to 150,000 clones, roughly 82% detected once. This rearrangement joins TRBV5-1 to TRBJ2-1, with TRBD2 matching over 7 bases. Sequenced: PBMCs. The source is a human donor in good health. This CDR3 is CASSSNRALVSGGAYNEQFF. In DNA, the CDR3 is TGCGCCAGCAGCTCTAACAGAGCGTTGGTCTCGGGGGGTGCCTACAATGAGCAGTTCTTC. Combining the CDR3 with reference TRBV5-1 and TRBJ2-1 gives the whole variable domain KAGVTQTPRYLIKTRGQQVTLSCSPISGHRSVSWYQQTPGQGLQFLFEYFSETQRNKGNFPGRFSGRQFSNSRSEMNVSTLELGDSALYLCASSSNRALVSGGAYNEQFFGPGTRLTVL.